The rows below give T cell receptor beta chains drawn from one sample of a study of response to subunit inactivated influenza vaccine. TCRdb re-derived calls from the RT-PCR reads in MiXCR, one entry per CDR3 protein. The data contain over 650,000 distinct CDR3 sequences, approximately 17% of them singletons. The specimen was PBMCs from blood, collected 5 days after vaccination. These receptors were obtained from a man aged 50 to 60 who received an inactivated influenza vaccine. Each CDR3 is given with its conserved first and last residue. Not all rows give a size; the values are once, few, many and, for expanded clones, a class.

13,.,TRBV7-9,TRBJ2-3,CASARGSTDTQYF
15,few,TRBV20-1,TRBJ2-7,CSAHLMGLDHYEQYF
14,.,TRBV5-6,TRBJ1-6,CASTYRALNSPLHF
17,many,TRBV10-3,TRBJ2-7,CAISEMRVSSGSYEQYF
12,few,TRBV20-1,TRBJ2-5,CSAGQGDETQYF
16,few,TRBV5-5,TRBJ2-3,CASSAGAGGPTDTQYF
17,.,TRBV11-2,TRBJ2-5,CASSLAAGRYGEETQYF
14,.,TRBV6-1,TRBJ2-2,CASTQGTNTGELFF
11,.,TRBV20-1,TRBJ1-1,CSARDFREAFF
16,few,TRBV5-1,TRBJ2-7,CASSLIVRGGAYEQYF
16,few,TRBV5-5,TRBJ2-7,CASSSDRGGISYEQYF
15,many,TRBV5-1,TRBJ2-1,CASSPRTGAANEQFF
15,few,TRBV12-3/TRBV12-4,TRBJ2-7,CASSPRGAGTYEQYF
16,many,TRBV11-2,TRBJ1-4,CASSRPSEDSNEKLFF
13,.,TRBV25-1,TRBJ2-7,CASSGLTSGEQYF
11,.,TRBV4-2,TRBJ2-1,CASSTGWEQFF
15,.,TRBV20-1,TRBJ2-3,CSARDGGASTDTQYF
17,many,TRBV20-1,TRBJ2-2,CSARDEWGKWDTGELFF
18,.,TRBV9,TRBJ2-5,CASTKGAGTRYFWKTQYF
14,few,TRBV20-1,TRBJ1-1,CSAREGHMNTEAFF
17,few,TRBV6-5,TRBJ1-6,CASSYIVGRSYNSPLHF
13,many,TRBV5-5,TRBJ1-2,CASSLSGGSGYTF